A selection of T cell receptor beta chains follows, all from one sample in a study of blood T cell repertoires in COVID-19. Repertoires were generated with immunoSEQ multiplex PCR, while TCRdb's copy carries only in-frame clones and drops some. There are roughly 410,000 clones in the sample; 75% to 90% occur only once, and roughly 1.5% lies in the top ten. The material sequenced was peripheral blood. The receptors originated from a woman aged 40 to 49 with COVID-19, enrolled during active disease. Both conserved end residues are part of each CDR3. The D gene is left open where the match is weak. Only part of the rows carry a size: once, few, many, or a class if the clone is expanded.

V,J,D,size,DNA,CDR3
TRBV19,TRBJ1-2,TRBD1,.,TGTGCCAGTAGTAAGTGGGACAGCCCTAATTCTTACTATGGCTACACCTTC,CASSKWDSPNSYYGYTF
TRBV19,TRBJ2-7,TRBD1,.,TGTGCCACCAGTATAGTTCGACAGGGGGGCGCCTACGAGCAGTACTTC,CATSIVRQGGAYEQYF
TRBV3-1/TRBV3-2,TRBJ1-5,.,.,TGTGCCAGCAGTCCTCGCACAGGGAGCAATCAGCCCCAGCATTTT,CASSPRTGSNQPQHF
TRBV18,TRBJ1-1,.,.,TGTGCCAGCTCACCACGAGGGCTAAACACTGAAGCTTTCTTT,CASSPRGLNTEAFF
TRBV18,TRBJ1-5,.,.,TGTGCCAGCTCACCAATGGGGGGGGGAAGCAATCAGCCCCAGCATTTT,CASSPMGGGSNQPQHF
TRBV6-6,TRBJ2-3,.,.,TGTGCCAGCACCCGGCAGGGAGATACGCAGTATTTT,CASTRQGDTQYF
TRBV28,TRBJ1-6,.,.,TGTGCCAGCCGGACAGTTAATTCACCCCTCCACTTT,CASRTVNSPLHF
TRBV28,TRBJ2-5,.,.,TGTGCCAGCAGTTCTCCGGTCTTACAAGAGACCCAGTACTTC,CASSSPVLQETQYF
TRBV11-2,TRBJ2-1,TRBD1,once,TGTGCCAGCAGCTTTACGAGGGGGCAGGGGAATGAGCAGTTCTTC,CASSFTRGQGNEQFF
TRBV28,TRBJ2-1,TRBD1,.,TGTGCCAGCAGGCTCTGGTCTTTGGGACAGGGTAATGAGCAGTTCTTC,CASRLWSLGQGNEQFF
TRBV7-2,TRBJ2-7,.,.,TGTGCCAGCAGCCGGGACACCGCTTCCTACGAGCAGTACTTC,CASSRDTASYEQYF
TRBV19,TRBJ2-1,.,.,TGTGCCAGTAGCCTACAGGGCTCCGCCAATGAGCAGTTCTTC,CASSLQGSANEQFF
TRBV6-2/TRBV6-3,TRBJ1-2,.,.,TGTGCCAGCAGCCCTCTCGGGGACTTCGGGGGCTACACCTTC,CASSPLGDFGGYTF
TRBV18,TRBJ1-5,.,.,TGTGCCAGCTCACCCAATCGACAGGAAGGCCAGCCCCAGCATTTT,CASSPNRQEGQPQHF
TRBV4-3,TRBJ1-6,TRBD1,.,TGCGCCAGCAGCCAGCGGGACAGTAATTCACCCCTCCACTTT,CASSQRDSNSPLHF
TRBV30,TRBJ2-2,TRBD2,.,TGTGCCTGGAGGTCTAGCGGTAACACCGGGGAGCTGTTTTTT,CAWRSSGNTGELFF
TRBV9,TRBJ1-2,.,.,TGTGCCAGCAGCGTAGGAATTGTGGGAGATGGCTACACCTTC,CASSVGIVGDGYTF
TRBV5-4,TRBJ1-1,TRBD1,.,TGTGCCAGCAGCCCGAGGACACCTGGACAGGGTCATCTAGGGAACACTGAAGCTTTCTTT,CASSPRTPGQGHLGNTEAFF
TRBV7-9,TRBJ1-2,.,.,TGTGCCAGCAGCAACAGGGACACTCCCTATGGCTACACCTTC,CASSNRDTPYGYTF
TRBV28,TRBJ1-2,.,.,TGTGCCAGCAGTACCACCTGGGCAGCTTATGGCTACACCTTC,CASSTTWAAYGYTF
TRBV6-5,TRBJ1-4,.,once,TGTGCCAGCAGCCCCGGACAGTTTAATGAAAAACTGTTTTTT,CASSPGQFNEKLFF
TRBV7-3,TRBJ1-1,TRBD1,.,TGTGCCAGCAGTTACAGGGGGCGCGGGGACACTGAAGCTTTCTTT,CASSYRGRGDTEAFF
TRBV11-2,TRBJ1-1,TRBD1,.,TGTGCCAGCACCACCAGGGGGCTCACTGAAGCTTTCTTT,CASTTRGLTEAFF
TRBV11-1,TRBJ2-7,TRBD2,.,TGTGCCAGCAGCTTAACCGGGACTAGCCCAAAATACGAGCAGTACTTC,CASSLTGTSPKYEQYF
TRBV19,TRBJ2-1,TRBD2,once,TGTGCCAGTAGTATTTCCAGGCTAGCGGGGTATGAGCAGTTCTTC,CASSISRLAGYEQFF
TRBV6-5,TRBJ1-3,TRBD1,.,TGTGCCAGCTCCAGGACAGGCAACGGAAACACCATATATTTT,CASSRTGNGNTIYF
TRBV28,TRBJ1-2,TRBD1,.,TGTGCCAGCACCCTACGGACAGGGCAGGGCTACACCTTC,CASTLRTGQGYTF
TRBV4-2,TRBJ2-7,.,.,TGTGCCAGCAGCCAAGATTTCGGTAGCGGAGTTTACGAGCAGTACTTC,CASSQDFGSGVYEQYF
TRBV24-1,TRBJ2-5,.,.,TGTGCCACCAGTGACCCCAGGCATGGGGAGACCCAGTACTTC,CATSDPRHGETQYF
TRBV7-2,TRBJ2-3,TRBD2,.,TGTGCCAGCAGCTTAGATCAAGCGGGGGGATTCACAGATACGCAGTATTTT,CASSLDQAGGFTDTQYF
TRBV6-4,TRBJ2-1,TRBD2,.,TGTGCCAGCAGTGACTCGGCGGGAGGGATGGGTGAGCAGTTCTTC,CASSDSAGGMGEQFF
TRBV29-1,TRBJ2-1,.,.,TGCAGCGCCCAGACTAGTAGCTCCTACAATGAGCAGTTCTTC,CSAQTSSSYNEQFF
TRBV5-8,TRBJ2-7,.,.,TGTGCCAGCAGCGGCGGCTCTCAGTACTACGAGCAGTACTTC,CASSGGSQYYEQYF
TRBV19,TRBJ1-6,.,.,TGTGCCAGTAGTGGCCAGACAGGACGGAATTCACCCCTCCACTTT,CASSGQTGRNSPLHF
TRBV19,TRBJ1-3,.,.,TGTGCCGGTAGTATTGGAGGGTCCTCTGGAAACACCATATATTTT,CAGSIGGSSGNTIYF
TRBV28,TRBJ2-7,TRBD2,.,TGTGCCAGCAGTATTTCTAGCGGGAGGGCGAAGGTCGAGCAGTACTTC,CASSISSGRAKVEQYF
TRBV19,TRBJ1-2,.,.,TGTGCCAGTAGTATTGGTCAGATTCATAACTATGGCTACACCTTC,CASSIGQIHNYGYTF
TRBV15,TRBJ2-1,TRBD2,.,TGTGCCACCATCTCTGGAGCGGGAGGGCCGGGGAATGAGCAGTTCTTC,CATISGAGGPGNEQFF
TRBV28,TRBJ1-2,TRBD1,.,TGTGCCAGCAGTTTATCGTTGACAGGGCACACCTTC,CASSLSLTGHTF
TRBV30,TRBJ1-6,.,once,TGTGCCTGGAGTCTCGCTAGGGGGAATTCACCCCTCCACTTT,CAWSLARGNSPLHF
TRBV28,TRBJ1-1,.,few,TGTGCCAGCAGATTCGGGGTTGAAGCTTTCTTT,CASRFGVEAFF
TRBV30,TRBJ2-7,.,.,TGTGCCTGGACGAGGGAAGTATCCTACGAGCAGTACTTC,CAWTREVSYEQYF
TRBV4-3,TRBJ2-5,.,.,TGCGCCAGCAGCCAAGCTGATGGAGAGGCCCAGTACTTC,CASSQADGEAQYF
TRBV7-2,TRBJ2-7,TRBD2,.,TGTGCCAGCAGCTCGCTAGCGGGACCCTACGAGCAGTACTTC,CASSSLAGPYEQYF
TRBV19,TRBJ1-1,.,.,TGTGCCAGTAGTAGCACAGGATTGAACACTGAAGCTTTCTTT,CASSSTGLNTEAFF
TRBV4-3,TRBJ2-1,TRBD2,.,TGCGCCAGCAGCCAAGATCCCAGGATAGCGGGAATCTATGAGCAGTTCTTC,CASSQDPRIAGIYEQFF
TRBV9,TRBJ2-5,.,.,TGTGCCAGCAGCGTAAATCACGGGCCGGGAACCCAGTACTTC,CASSVNHGPGTQYF
TRBV5-4,TRBJ1-2,.,.,TGTGCCAGCAGCCCCCGAGGACAACTCTTATCTGGCTACACCTTC,CASSPRGQLLSGYTF
TRBV27,TRBJ2-6,.,.,TGTGCCAGCAGTTTATTTGGGGGAGGCGCTGGGGCCAACGTCCTGACTTTC,CASSLFGGGAGANVLTF
TRBV7-2,TRBJ1-4,.,.,TGTGCCAGCAGCTCCGAGGGGAGGGTCTCAAAACTGTTTTTT,CASSSEGRVSKLFF
TRBV15,TRBJ2-7,TRBD2,.,TGTGCCACCAGCAACAAGCGGGGGGGCGTCTACGAGCAGTACTTC,CATSNKRGGVYEQYF
TRBV19,TRBJ1-5,.,.,TGTGCCAGTAGTATCAGGGGTCCCCCAGGCAATCAGCCCCAGCATTTT,CASSIRGPPGNQPQHF
TRBV10-3,TRBJ2-3,TRBD2,.,TGTGCCATCAGTGGGTCCCCAGCGGGGACCTCTAGCACAGATACGCAGTATTTT,CAISGSPAGTSSTDTQYF
TRBV30,TRBJ1-4,.,.,TGTGCCTGCGGACAGTATAATGAAAAACTGTTTTTT,CACGQYNEKLFF